Described below is a single TCR beta chain sequence and its context. These data come from a study of T cell changes during pregnancy in multiple sclerosis. Assay used: immunoSEQ multiplex PCR; TCRdb lists only in-frame clones, some missing. The repertoire includes roughly 31,000 clones, roughly 91% of them detected once, and less than 9% sits in the top ten. V lost 0 bases and J lost 0; bases outside the gene matches: 6. CDR1 and CDR2 (germline): SGHKS, YYEKEE (reference sequence). This CDR3 is built from 16 residues. The starting material was CD8+ T cells from peripheral blood mononuclear cells, obtained before pregnancy. The gene calls are TRBV5-5 and TRBJ2-7; 7 bases match TRBD1. This TCR came from a female donor with multiple sclerosis, enrolled in a pregnancy study. As DNA, the CDR3 is TGTGCCAGCAGCTTGGGACAGGGTTTAAGCTCCTACGAGCAGTACTTC. It is translated as CASSLGQGLSSYEQYF.